This T cell receptor (beta chain) was sequenced for a study of human T cells and chemical hapten exposure. On the study more broadly: Each week of the roughly 22-week study, patients had diphenylcyclopropenone applied to the scalp. General study points: Compared to controls, expanded TCRs made significantly more large clusters of similar CDR3s.

Germline loops: CDR1 SGHAT, CDR2 FQNNGV. V lost 5 bases and J lost 0, with 13 bases in between. The CDR3 sequence is 15 residues long. Specified time point: pre-sensitization, week 0. Indicated treatment: therapeutic diphenylcyclopropenone sensitization with weekly scalp DPC. The starting material, unfractionated whole blood, was used for total RNA extraction. TCRdb recomputed calls from the RACE reads with MiXCR, one row per CDR3 protein. The table has about 120,000 distinct CDR3 sequences, approximately 13% seen once. This clonotype was counted once. The antigen remains unidentified. This chain uses TRBV11-2 with TRBJ2-5; D might be TRBD2 (5 bases). The source material was whole blood, sampled in connection with sensitization to the hapten diphenylcyclopropenone (DPC). This sequence was found in a woman younger than 30 with alopecia areata. Some clones in this sample may be carry-over from other donors' samples. As DNA, the CDR3 is TGTGCCAGCAGCCCCAGCGGTTCGTACCAAGAGACCCAGTACTTC. Translated: CASSPSGSYQETQYF.